This paragraph reports one T cell receptor (beta chain). Its specificity is unknown. This sample was taken from a study of T cell responses to AZD1222 COVID-19 vaccine. Whole-study results and caveats: Of the AZD1222 recipients, only 5 to 7 were seropositive at baseline.

Libraries were prepared by immunoSEQ multiplex PCR; TCRdb keeps only in-frame clonotypes and omits some of them. Of fewer than 180,000 clones listed, approximately 94% were seen once; the top ten hold roughly 1.3%. The clonotype comes from an adult in good health. Here the sequenced sample was peripheral blood, taken on day 0 of AZD1222 vaccination.

DNA of the CDR3: TGTGCCAGCAGCTCGACAGGGGGCAGCGGGTACGAGCAGTACGTC. It translates to CASSSTGGSGYEQYV. The rearrangement links TRBV28 to TRBJ2-7; 10 bases are shared with TRBD1. CDR3 length: 15 residues. Trimming removed 6 bases from V and 4 bases from J; junction bases left unmatched: 9. The germline V gene encodes CDR1 MDHEN and CDR2 SYDVKM.